This TCR beta chain was documented in a study of blood T cells in healthy people across ages. V was cut by 5 bases and J by 1 base, with 18 bases left in between. Looked up from germline, CDR1 is MDHEN and CDR2 is SYDVKM. The CDR3 is made up of 16 amino acids. As for this clonotype: Its cognate antigen is unknown.

Whole-study findings and limits: From one million sequenced T cells, diversity estimates were lower bounds.

Primed by a sample-barcoded 5' primer and a J-beta primer mix, a second PCR proceeded for about 6 to 11 cycles. Each CDR3 protein is one row after TCRdb ran MiXCR on the 5' RACE reads. Of some 1.8 million distinct CDR3 sequences in the sample, approximately 40% were seen once. Healthy Caucasian individuals from Russia aged about 6 to 90 served as donors. Sequenced input: blood. This TCR derives from a human donor in good health. The chain carries TRBV28 and TRBJ2-7; a weak D match, TRBD1 (6 bases). CDR3 amino acids: CASSPTGTLSSYEQYF. CDR3 DNA sequence: TGTGCCAGCAGTCCAACAGGGACCTTATCTTCCTACGAGCAGTACTTC. Full variable domain (remainder filled in from reference TRBV28 and TRBJ2-7): DVKVTQSSRYLVKRTGEKVFLECVQDMDHENMFWYRQDPGLGLRLIYFSYDVKMKEKGDIPEGYSVSREKKERFSLILESASTNQTSMYLCASSPTGTLSSYEQYFGPGTRLTVT.